This passage covers 16 T cell receptor beta chains from one sample sequenced in a study of T cells expressing NK-cell markers. TCRdb re-called the 5' RACE reads; one entry per CDR3 protein, DNA not given. The sample yields 500,000 to 600,000 distinct CDR3 sequences, of which the top ten take up around 3.3%. The sample taken for sequencing was blood T cells: a sorted CD56 or NKG2C T cell subset, CD4+ or CD8+ T cells, or bulk PBMC T cells (not recorded which). The receptor set was obtained from a man aged 18 to 35 in good health.

The chain links TRBV9 to TRBJ2-1; TCRdb returns TRBD1, unconfirmable since there is no DNA. The CDR3 totals 13 residues. Germline CDR1 is SGDLS and CDR2 is YYNGEE. The CDR3 reads CASSGGPSLSQFF.

The rearrangement links TRBV12-3 or TRBV12-4 to TRBJ2-2. The CDR3 runs to 17 residues. CDR3: CASSLAISDSNTGELFF.

V gene TRBV7-2 combines with J gene TRBJ2-1; TCRdb designates TRBD2, a call that cannot be tested without DNA. The CDR3 runs 15 residues. Germline V gene sequence: CDR1 SGHTA, CDR2 FQGNSA. Here the CDR3 reads CASSLVGTSPNEQFF.

V gene TRBV5-1 combines with J gene TRBJ2-1; the D call of TRBD2 rests on TCRdb alone, since no DNA is present to check it. This CDR3 has 19 amino acids. The germline V gene has CDR1 SGHRS and CDR2 YFSETQ. The CDR3 loop reads CASSLQTGTSGIGNNEQFF. Full variable domain (rest looked up from reference TRBV5-1 and TRBJ2-1): KAGVTQTPRYLIKTRGQQVTLSCSPISGHRSVSWYQQTPGQGLQFLFEYFSETQRNKGNFPGRFSGRQFSNSRSEMNVSTLELGDSALYLCASSLQTGTSGIGNNEQFFGPGTRLTVL.

CDR3 region: CASGGRASLDEQFF. The chain joins TRBV6-5 to TRBJ2-1; with no DNA, the TCRdb D assignment of TRBD2 cannot be verified. The V gene's germline CDR1 is MNHEY and CDR2 SVGAGI. The CDR3 covers 14 residues.

The chain is built from TRBV10-3 and TRBJ2-7; checking the TCRdb D call of TRBD2 is not possible without DNA. The CDR3 totals 13 residues. Germline-derived CDR1 and CDR2 are ENHRY and SYGVKD. The CDR3 loop reads CAIGGTSLHEQYF.

The rearrangement joins TRBV5-1 to TRBJ1-4; TCRdb's D call of TRBD1 is untestable without DNA. Germline CDR1 and CDR2: SGHRS and YFSETQ. This CDR3 region has 15 residues. Here the CDR3 reads CASSLERRGFEKLFF.

This rearrangement joins TRBV4-3 to TRBJ2-7; TCRdb's D gene call, TRBD2, goes unchecked for lack of DNA. Germline V gives CDR1 LGHNA, CDR2 YSLEER. The length of the CDR3 is 13 residues. CDR3: CASSQDGGEFGYF.

The chain is built from TRBV12-5 and TRBJ2-2; the TCRdb D gene call, TRBD2, has no DNA to confirm it. Germline V gene lookup returns CDR1 LGHNT and CDR2 FRNRAP. This CDR3 has 16 amino acids. The CDR3 reads CASGSGLAGRTGELFF.

The rearrangement uses TRBV12-3 or TRBV12-4 and TRBJ2-1. The length of the CDR3 is 14 residues. Here the CDR3 reads CASSLGTGSDEQFF.

This chain connects TRBV20-1 to TRBJ2-1; the TCRdb D gene call, TRBD1, has no DNA to confirm it. CDR1 is DFQATT, CDR2 SNEGSKA, per germline (reference sequence). The CDR3 is 12 amino acids. CDR3 region: CSASRGTTEQFF.

The rearrangement links TRBV12-3 or TRBV12-4 to TRBJ2-1; the TRBD1 assignment by TCRdb is unverifiable without DNA. This CDR3 comprises 15 residues. The CDR3 sequence is CASSYRDGWNNEQFF.

V and J are TRBV29-1 and TRBJ2-1; without DNA, the TCRdb call of TRBD2 cannot be checked. CDR1 is SQVTM and CDR2 is ANQGSEA in the germline V gene. The CDR3 totals 14 residues. The CDR3: CSAHVGPRWSEQFF.

The chain carries TRBV7-2 and TRBJ2-7; as DNA is missing, the TRBD1 call by TCRdb cannot be tested. CDR3 length equals 15 residues. Per the germline V gene, CDR1 is SGHTA and CDR2 is FQGNSA. CDR3 region: CASSSLLGQGTEQYF.

The chain combines TRBV6-2 or TRBV6-3 with TRBJ2-7; the D call of TRBD2 rests on TCRdb alone, since no DNA is present to check it. Germline CDR1 MNHEY, CDR2 SVGEGT. This CDR3 is built from 15 residues. This CDR3 reads CASRKGERENYEQYF.

This chain's CDR3 is CASSLGGDGYTF. V gene TRBV7-9 combines with J gene TRBJ1-2. The CDR3 runs 12 residues. Germline loops: CDR1 SEHNR, CDR2 FQNEAQ (reference sequence).